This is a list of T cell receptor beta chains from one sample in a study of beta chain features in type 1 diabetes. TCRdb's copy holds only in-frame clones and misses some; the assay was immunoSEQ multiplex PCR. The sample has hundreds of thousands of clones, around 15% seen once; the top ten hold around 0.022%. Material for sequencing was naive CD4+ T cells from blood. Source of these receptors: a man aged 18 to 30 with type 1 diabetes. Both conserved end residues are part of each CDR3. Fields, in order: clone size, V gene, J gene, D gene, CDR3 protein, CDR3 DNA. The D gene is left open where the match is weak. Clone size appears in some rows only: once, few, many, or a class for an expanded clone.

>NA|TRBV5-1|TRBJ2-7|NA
CASSPKGLGAIDSPYEQYF
TGCGCCAGCAGCCCGAAGGGTCTTGGAGCGATCGATTCCCCATACGAGCAGTACTTC
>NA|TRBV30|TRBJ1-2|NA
CAWSIRTNYGYTF
TGTGCCTGGAGTATTCGGACTAACTATGGCTACACCTTC
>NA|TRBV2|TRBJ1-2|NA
CASRYSSYGYTF
TGTGCCAGCCGTTACAGCTCCTATGGCTACACCTTC
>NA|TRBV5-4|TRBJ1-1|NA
CASSLDLGTEAFF
TGTGCCAGCAGCTTGGACCTGGGGACTGAAGCTTTCTTT
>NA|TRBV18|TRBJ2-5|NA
CASSPGTQPHGTQYF
TGTGCCAGCTCACCAGGGACTCAACCGCACGGGACCCAGTACTTC
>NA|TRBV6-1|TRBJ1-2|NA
CASGRDTAYGYTF
TGTGCCAGCGGGAGAGACACGGCCTATGGCTACACCTTC
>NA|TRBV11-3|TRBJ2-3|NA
CASSLGAGSDTQYF
TGTGCCAGCAGCTTAGGGGCAGGGTCAGATACGCAGTATTTT
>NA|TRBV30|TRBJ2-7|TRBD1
CAWAPGTGGFYEQYF
TGTGCCTGGGCTCCCGGGACAGGGGGATTCTACGAGCAGTACTTC
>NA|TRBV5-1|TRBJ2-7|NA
CASSLGQGSDEQYF
TGCGCCAGCAGCTTGGGTCAGGGCTCCGACGAGCAGTACTTC
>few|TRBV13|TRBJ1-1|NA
CASSLRNMNTEAFF
TGTGCCAGCAGCTTAAGGAACATGAACACTGAAGCTTTCTTT
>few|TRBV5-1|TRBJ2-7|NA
CASSLRAGSSYEQYF
TGCGCCAGCAGCTTGCGGGCCGGTAGCTCCTACGAGCAGTACTTC
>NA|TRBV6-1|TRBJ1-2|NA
CASSLEGLYGYTF
TGTGCCAGCAGCCTAGAGGGACTCTATGGCTACACCTTC
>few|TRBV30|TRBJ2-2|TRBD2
CAWEGTSVFTGELFF
TGTGCCTGGGAAGGGACTAGCGTGTTCACCGGGGAGCTGTTTTTT
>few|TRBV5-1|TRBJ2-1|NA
CASSLLAGLGNEQFF
TGCGCCAGCAGCTTGTTGGCAGGTCTGGGCAATGAGCAGTTCTTC
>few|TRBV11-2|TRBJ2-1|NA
CASSLGYSYNEQFF
TGTGCCAGCAGCTTGGGCTACTCCTACAATGAGCAGTTCTTC
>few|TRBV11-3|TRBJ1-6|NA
CASSFGTPNSPLHF
TGTGCCAGCAGCTTCGGGACTCCAAACTCACCCCTCCACTTT
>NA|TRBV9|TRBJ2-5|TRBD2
CASSHRPTRGVTGETQYF
TGTGCCAGCAGCCACAGACCCACGCGGGGGGTAACAGGAGAGACCCAGTACTTC
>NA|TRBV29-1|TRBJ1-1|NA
CSVQGRLNTEAFF
TGCAGCGTGCAGGGACGGTTGAACACTGAAGCTTTCTTT
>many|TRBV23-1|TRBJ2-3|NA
CASAQEKYF
TGCGCCAGCGCGCAGGAGAAGTATTTT
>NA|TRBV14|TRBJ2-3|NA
CASSQDRRTMQYF
TGTGCCAGCAGCCAAGATCGTAGGACTATGCAGTATTTT
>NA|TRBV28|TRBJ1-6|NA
CASCRARPSIGSPLHF
TGTGCCAGCTGCAGGGCCCGACCAAGCATAGGGTCACCCCTCCACTTT
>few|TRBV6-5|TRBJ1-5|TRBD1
CASRRGQVNQPQHF
TGTGCCAGCAGGCGTGGACAGGTCAATCAGCCCCAGCATTTT
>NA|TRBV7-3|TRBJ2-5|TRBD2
CASSSGLAGHQETQYF
TGTGCCAGCAGCTCCGGACTAGCGGGGCACCAAGAGACCCAGTACTTC
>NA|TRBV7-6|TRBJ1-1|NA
CASSSPHRGDTEAFF
TGTGCCAGCAGCTCCCCACACCGAGGGGACACTGAAGCTTTCTTT
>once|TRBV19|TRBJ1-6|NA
CASSSGLLSPLHF
TGTGCCAGTAGTTCCGGCCTCCTTTCACCCCTCCACTTT
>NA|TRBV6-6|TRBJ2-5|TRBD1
CATDRGGQETQYF
TGTGCCACGGACAGGGGAGGGCAAGAGACCCAGTACTTC
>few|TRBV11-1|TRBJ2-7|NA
CASSPRDGAYEQYF
TGTGCCAGCAGCCCGAGGGACGGCGCCTACGAGCAGTACTTC
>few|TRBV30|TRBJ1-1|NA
CAWSVQLNTEAFF
TGTGCCTGGAGTGTACAGTTGAACACTGAAGCTTTCTTT
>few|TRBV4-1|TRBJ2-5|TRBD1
CASSPGLQGKETQYF
TGCGCCAGCAGCCCGGGCCTACAGGGGAAGGAGACCCAGTACTTC
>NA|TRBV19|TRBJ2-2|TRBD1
CASSKTGVTGELFF
TGTGCCAGTAGTAAGACAGGGGTCACCGGGGAGCTGTTTTTT
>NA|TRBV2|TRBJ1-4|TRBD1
CASSADRDFEKLFF
TGTGCCAGCAGTGCTGACAGGGATTTTGAAAAACTGTTTTTT
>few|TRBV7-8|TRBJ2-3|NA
CASSPYGTSGTDTQYF
TGTGCCAGCAGCCCATACGGGACTTCGGGCACAGATACGCAGTATTTT
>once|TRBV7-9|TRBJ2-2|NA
CASSPSSTGELFF
TGTGCCAGCAGCCCTTCCAGCACCGGGGAGCTGTTTTTT
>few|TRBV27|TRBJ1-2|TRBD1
CASSSPTGISGGYTF
TGTGCCAGCAGTTCACCGACAGGGATTTCTGGTGGCTACACCTTC
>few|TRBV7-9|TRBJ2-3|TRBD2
CASSSGLALTPDTQYF
TGTGCCAGCAGCTCGGGACTAGCGTTGACCCCAGATACGCAGTATTTT
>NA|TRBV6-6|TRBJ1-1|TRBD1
CAARGAGGTEAFF
TGTGCCGCTCGAGGGGCAGGGGGCACTGAAGCTTTCTTT
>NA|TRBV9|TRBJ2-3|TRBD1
CASSETGAWDTQYF
TGTGCCAGCAGCGAGACAGGGGCGTGGGATACGCAGTATTTT
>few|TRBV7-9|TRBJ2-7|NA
CASSLVSGYEQYF
TGTGCCAGCAGCTTAGTTTCCGGCTACGAGCAGTACTTC
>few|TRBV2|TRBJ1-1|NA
CASTTGRGYPTEAFF
TGTGCCAGCACCACCGGTAGGGGGTACCCCACTGAAGCTTTCTTT
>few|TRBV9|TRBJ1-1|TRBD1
CASSARTGGMNTEAFF
TGTGCCAGCAGCGCTCGGACAGGGGGAATGAACACTGAAGCTTTCTTT
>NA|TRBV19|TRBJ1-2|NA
CASAPDGAYGYTF
TGTGCCAGTGCCCCGGACGGAGCCTATGGCTACACCTTC
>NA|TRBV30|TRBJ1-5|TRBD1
CAWSQPGTGILGNQPQHF
TGTGCCTGGAGTCAACCCGGGACAGGGATTTTGGGCAATCAGCCCCAGCATTTT
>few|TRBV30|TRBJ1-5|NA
CAWSAGITNQPQHF
TGTGCCTGGAGTGCGGGGATTACCAATCAGCCCCAGCATTTT